The 14 T cell receptor beta chains listed next were all sequenced from one sample in a study of cytomegalovirus exposure and HLA in healthy donors. This PCR relied on a set of 60 Vbeta primers and 13 Jbeta primers. Repertoires were generated with immunoSEQ multiplex PCR, while TCRdb's copy carries only in-frame clones and drops some. The sample includes some 120,000 clones, about four fifths of them seen just once. Sequencing was carried out using PBMCs. Source of these receptors: a woman aged 18-29 years in good health and CMV-seronegative.

This chain uses TRBV15 with TRBJ2-7; TRBD2 aligns across 7 bases. Germline V gives CDR1 LNHNV, CDR2 YYDKDF (reference sequence). CDR3 length: 15 residues. V gave up 5 bases and J gave up 2 bases; unmatched junction bases: 9. The CDR3 sequence: CATSHGGKVPYEQYF. CDR3 DNA: TGTGCCACCAGCCACGGGGGGAAGGTTCCCTACGAGCAGTACTTC. Looking up the rest from reference TRBV15 and TRBJ2-7 gives the full variable domain: DAMVIQNPRYQVTQFGKPVTLSCSQTLNHNVMYWYQQKSSQAPKLLFHYYDKDFNNEADTPDNFQSRRPNTSFCFLDIRSPGLGDTAMYLCATSHGGKVPYEQYFGPGTRLTVT.

The chain links TRBV7-2 to TRBJ2-7; D gene unclear. Germline V CDR1 and CDR2: SGHTA, FQGNSA. The V end lost 5 bases, the J end lost 7 bases, and 15 bases lay between the germline ends. The CDR3 is 13 amino acids. CDR3 region: CASSTPSRSEQYF. DNA of the CDR3: TGTGCCAGCAGCACACCCTCAAGGAGTGAGCAGTACTTC.

The chain employs TRBV7-9 and TRBJ2-7, with 8 bases lining up with TRBD1. This CDR3 comprises 14 residues. Germline values: CDR1 SEHNR, CDR2 FQNEAQ (reference sequence). With V trimmed by 3 bases and J by 5 bases, 6 bases remained unmatched. The CDR3 is CASSLAGQVHEQYF. The CDR3 bases are TGTGCCAGCAGCTTGGCGGGACAGGTTCACGAGCAGTACTTC.

The J gene is TRBJ2-2, the V gene TRBV29-1; 7 bases fit TRBD2. The J segment lost 0 bases and the V segment lost 5 bases, leaving 3 bases of the junction unmatched. This CDR3 is 14 amino acids long. Germline CDR1 is SQVTM and CDR2 is ANQGSEA. The CDR3 here is CSVLRGANTGELFF. The CDR3 DNA is TGCAGCGTTTTACGGGGGGCGAACACCGGGGAGCTGTTTTTT.

The chain links TRBV7-6 to TRBJ2-3, with D possibly matching TRBD2 (5 bases). Germline assignment: CDR1 SGHVS and CDR2 FNYEAQ. Trimming left V 1 base short and J 2 bases short, with 7 bases between. This CDR3 is built from 14 residues. The CDR3 loop is CASSLERDTDTQYF. The CDR3 nucleotides are TGTGCCAGCAGCTTAGAGAGGGACACAGATACGCAGTATTTT.

V usage is TRBV19 and J usage is TRBJ1-5, with D possibly TRBD1 on 6 matching bases. Trimming took off 1 base at V and 5 bases at J, with 15 bases between the two ends. The CDR3 consists of 16 residues. The V gene's germline CDR1 is LNHDA and CDR2 SQIVND (reference sequence). The DNA of the CDR3 is TGTGCCAGTAGTATAGGGGCCAAACAGGGTGATCAGCCCCAGCATTTT. Protein sequence: CASSIGAKQGDQPQHF.

The rearrangement links TRBV7-9 to TRBJ2-1; no firm D call. The length of the CDR3 is 11 residues. CDR1 SEHNR and CDR2 FQNEAQ come from the germline V gene (reference sequence). V lost 2 bases, J lost 7 bases, and 3 bases lay in between. This CDR3 reads CASSLPNEQFF. CDR3 coding DNA: TGTGCCAGCAGCTTACCGAATGAGCAGTTCTTC.

The chain uses TRBV21-1 and TRBJ2-3; TRBD2 is the table's D call and was not checked against the DNA. TRBV21-1 is classified as a pseudogene. CDR3 length: 15 amino acids. CDR3 in amino acids: CASSKGPRRGDTQYF. For the CDR3, the DNA is TGTGCCAGCAGCAAAGGGCCGCGGAGGGGAGATACGCAGTATTTT.

The chain employs TRBV5-6 and TRBJ1-1, with D maybe TRBD1 (5 bases). V shed 4 bases and J shed 4 bases, with 8 bases lying between them. The CDR3 sequence is 12 residues long. Per germline, CDR1 SGHDT and CDR2 YYEEEE. CDR3 protein: CASSPQGTEAFF. For the CDR3, the DNA is TGTGCCAGCAGCCCCCAGGGCACTGAAGCTTTCTTT.

The rearrangement joins TRBV6-1 to TRBJ1-4; 7 bases match TRBD1. J gave up 3 bases and V 3 bases, and 7 bases lay outside the gene matches. CDR1 is MNHNS and CDR2 is SASEGT in the germline V gene. The CDR3 covers 16 residues. The CDR3 loop is CASSEDWDRPNEKLFF. CDR3 sequence (DNA): TGTGCCAGCAGTGAGGACTGGGACAGACCTAATGAAAAACTGTTTTTT.

This clone was seen just once. The CDR3 loop is CAIRDGQGLNYGYTF. The CDR3 DNA reads TGTGCCATCAGGGATGGACAGGGGCTCAACTATGGCTACACCTTC. V is TRBV10-3 and J is TRBJ1-2; 9 nucleotides align to TRBD1. The length of the CDR3 is 15 residues. The germline CDR1 and CDR2 sequences are ENHRY and SYGVKD. J was trimmed by 2 bases and V by 6 bases; bases with no gene match: 7.

DNA for the CDR3: TGTGCCACCAACCCGGGACAGGGATATCAGCCCCAGCATTTT. Translated: CATNPGQGYQPQHF. V is TRBV19 and J is TRBJ1-5; 9 bases align to TRBD1. Trimming at V came to 10 bases and at J to 5 bases, leaving 9 bases not matched to a gene. The CDR3 is 14 residues long. CDR1 and CDR2 (germline): LNHDA, SQIVND (reference sequence).

This clone was counted only a few times. V usage is TRBV11-2 and J usage is TRBJ1-4; D possibly corresponds to TRBD1 (5 bases). Germline V gives CDR1 SGHAT, CDR2 FQNNGV. The ends were cut back, 4 bases at V and 10 bases at J, with 16 bases in the middle. CDR3 length: 14 residues. CDR3 nucleotide sequence: TGTGCCAGCAGCTACGTCTTAGGGAGGGGAAAACTGTTTTTT. It translates to CASSYVLGRGKLFF.

The V call is TRBV6-1, the J call TRBJ1-2; possibly TRBD1 for D (5 bases). Trimming pared 0 bases from V and 6 bases from J, leaving 20 bases between. The CDR3 consists of 17 residues. Germline loops: CDR1 MNHNS, CDR2 SASEGT. The CDR3 is CASSEALHRSGRDGYTF. CDR3 bases: TGTGCCAGCAGTGAAGCGCTCCACAGGTCGGGTAGGGATGGCTACACCTTC.